This T cell receptor (beta chain) was recovered during a study of tumor and adjacent non-tumor tissue in lung cancer. V lost 5 bases, J lost 4 bases, and 12 bases lay in between. The germline V gene encodes CDR1 MNHNS and CDR2 SASEGT. The CDR3 runs to 13 residues. A modified ARM-PCR protocol with three rounds of nested PCR amplified TCRbeta. TCRdb re-derived calls from the multiplex PCR reads in MiXCR, one entry per CDR3 protein. The sample lists roughly 220,000 distinct CDR3 sequences, less than 80% occurring once. RNA was extracted from bulk tissue without any cell sorting. Donors were chemotherapy-naive, newly diagnosed lung cancer surgical patients in China, August–late 2014.

The genes are TRBV6-1 and TRBJ2-7; D might be TRBD1 (8 bases). The sequenced material came from lung tumor tissue. The TCR comes from a man aged 55 to 70 with non-small cell lung cancer. The CDR3 nucleotides read TGTGCCAGCAGTACAGGGGGAGGGTACGAGCAGTACTTC. Translation: CASSTGGGYEQYF.